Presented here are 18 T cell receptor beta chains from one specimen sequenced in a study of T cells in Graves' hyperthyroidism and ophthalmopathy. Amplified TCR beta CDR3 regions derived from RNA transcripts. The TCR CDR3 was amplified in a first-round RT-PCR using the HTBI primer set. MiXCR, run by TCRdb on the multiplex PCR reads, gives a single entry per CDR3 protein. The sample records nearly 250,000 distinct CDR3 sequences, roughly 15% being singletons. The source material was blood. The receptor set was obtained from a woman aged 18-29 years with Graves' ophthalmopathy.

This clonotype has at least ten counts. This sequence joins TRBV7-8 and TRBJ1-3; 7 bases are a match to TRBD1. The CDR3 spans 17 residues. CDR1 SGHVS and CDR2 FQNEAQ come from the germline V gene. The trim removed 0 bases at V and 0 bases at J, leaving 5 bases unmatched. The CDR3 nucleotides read TGTGCCAGCAGCTTAGCTATGGCAGGGGGCTCTGGAAACACCATATATTTT. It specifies CASSLAMAGGSGNTIYF.

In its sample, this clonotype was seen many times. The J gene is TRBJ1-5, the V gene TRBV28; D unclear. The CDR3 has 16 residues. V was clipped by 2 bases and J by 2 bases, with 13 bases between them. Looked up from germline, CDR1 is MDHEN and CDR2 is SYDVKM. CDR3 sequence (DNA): TGTGCCAGCAGTTTACCGGATTCCACGGGCAATCAGCCCCAGCATTTT. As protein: CASSLPDSTGNQPQHF.

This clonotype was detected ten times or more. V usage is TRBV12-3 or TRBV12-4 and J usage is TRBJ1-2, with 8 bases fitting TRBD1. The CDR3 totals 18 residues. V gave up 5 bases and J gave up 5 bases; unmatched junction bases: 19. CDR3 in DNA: TGTGCCAGCAGTGGGACAGGAGAGAACCTCTCGCCCAAATATGGCTACACCTTC. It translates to CASSGTGENLSPKYGYTF.

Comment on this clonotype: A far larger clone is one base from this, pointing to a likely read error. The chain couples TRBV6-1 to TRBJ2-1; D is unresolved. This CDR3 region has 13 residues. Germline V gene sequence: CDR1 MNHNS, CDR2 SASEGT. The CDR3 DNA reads TGTGCCAGCAGTTTCGGATCCTGCAATGAGCAGTTCTTC. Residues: CASSFGSCNEQFF.

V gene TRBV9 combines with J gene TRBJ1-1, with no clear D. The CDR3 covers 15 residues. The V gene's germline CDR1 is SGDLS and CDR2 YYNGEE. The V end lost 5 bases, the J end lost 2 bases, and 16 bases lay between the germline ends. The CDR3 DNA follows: TGTGCCAGCAGTCGAACTGACGGGATAAACACTGAAGCTTTCTTT. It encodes CASSRTDGINTEAFF.

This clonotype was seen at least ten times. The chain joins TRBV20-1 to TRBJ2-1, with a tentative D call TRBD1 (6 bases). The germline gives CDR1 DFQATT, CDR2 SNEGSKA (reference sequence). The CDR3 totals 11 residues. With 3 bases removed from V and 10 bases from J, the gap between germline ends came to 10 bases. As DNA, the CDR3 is TGCAGTGCTAGTGTCGGGACAGAGCAGTTCTTC. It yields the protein CSASVGTEQFF.

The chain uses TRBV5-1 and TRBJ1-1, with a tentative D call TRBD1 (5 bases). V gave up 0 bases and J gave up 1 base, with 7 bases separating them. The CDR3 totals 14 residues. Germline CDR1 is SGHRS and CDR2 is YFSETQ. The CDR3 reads CASSLDDRNTEAFF. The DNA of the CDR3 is TGCGCCAGCAGCTTGGACGACAGGAACACTGAAGCTTTCTTT.

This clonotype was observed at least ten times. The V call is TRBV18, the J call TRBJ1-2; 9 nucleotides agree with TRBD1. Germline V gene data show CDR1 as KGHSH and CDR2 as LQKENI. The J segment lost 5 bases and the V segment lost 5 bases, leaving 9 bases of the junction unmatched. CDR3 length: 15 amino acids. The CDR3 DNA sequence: TGTGCCAGCTCATTGACGGGACAGGGACCTTATGGCTACACCTTC. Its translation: CASSLTGQGPYGYTF.

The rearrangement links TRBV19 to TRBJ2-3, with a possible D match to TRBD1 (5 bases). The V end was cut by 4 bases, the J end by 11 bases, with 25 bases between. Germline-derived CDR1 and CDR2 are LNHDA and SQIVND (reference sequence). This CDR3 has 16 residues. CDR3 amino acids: CASSNPRPTGHVQQYF. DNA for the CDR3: TGTGCCAGTAGTAACCCCCGCCCTACAGGCCACGTACAGCAGTATTTT.

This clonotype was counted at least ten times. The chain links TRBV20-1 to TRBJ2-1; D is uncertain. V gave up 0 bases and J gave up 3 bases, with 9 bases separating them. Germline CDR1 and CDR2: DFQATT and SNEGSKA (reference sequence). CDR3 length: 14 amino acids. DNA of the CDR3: TGCAGTGCTAGAGATAGGGCTTTCTACAATGAGCAGTTCTTC. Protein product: CSARDRAFYNEQFF.

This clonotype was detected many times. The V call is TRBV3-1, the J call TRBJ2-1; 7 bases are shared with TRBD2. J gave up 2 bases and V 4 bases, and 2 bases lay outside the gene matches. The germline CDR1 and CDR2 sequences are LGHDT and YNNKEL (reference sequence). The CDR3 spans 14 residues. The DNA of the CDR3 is TGTGCCAGCAGCCGCGGGGGTGCCTACAATGAGCAGTTCTTC. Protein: CASSRGGAYNEQFF.

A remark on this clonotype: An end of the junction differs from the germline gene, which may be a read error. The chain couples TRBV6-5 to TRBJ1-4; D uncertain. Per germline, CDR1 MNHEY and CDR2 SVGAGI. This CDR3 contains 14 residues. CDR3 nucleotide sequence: TGTGCCAGCAGTAACCGGGTGTACTATGAAGAACTGTTTTTT. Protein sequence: CASSNRVYYEELFF.

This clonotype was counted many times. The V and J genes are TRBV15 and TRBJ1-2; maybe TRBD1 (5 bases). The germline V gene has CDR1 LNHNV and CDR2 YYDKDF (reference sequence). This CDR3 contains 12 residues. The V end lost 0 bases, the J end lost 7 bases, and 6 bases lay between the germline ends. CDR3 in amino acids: CATSRDQGGYTF. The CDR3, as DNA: TGTGCCACCAGCAGAGATCAGGGTGGCTACACCTTC.

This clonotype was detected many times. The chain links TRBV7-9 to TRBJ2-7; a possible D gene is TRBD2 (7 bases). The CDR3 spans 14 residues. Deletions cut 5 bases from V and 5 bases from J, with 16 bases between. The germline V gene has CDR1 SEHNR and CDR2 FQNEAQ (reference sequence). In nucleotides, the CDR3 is TGTGCCAGCAGCCGGGGCGGGGGCTTCGACGAGCAGTACTTC. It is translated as CASSRGGGFDEQYF.

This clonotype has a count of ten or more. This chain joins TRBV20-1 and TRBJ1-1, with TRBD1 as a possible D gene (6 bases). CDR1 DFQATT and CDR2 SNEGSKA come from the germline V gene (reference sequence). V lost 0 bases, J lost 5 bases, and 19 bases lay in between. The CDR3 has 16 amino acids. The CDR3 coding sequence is TGCAGTGCTAGAGATGGGTTTGCAGGGGATGTTACTGAAGCTTTCTTT. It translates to CSARDGFAGDVTEAFF.

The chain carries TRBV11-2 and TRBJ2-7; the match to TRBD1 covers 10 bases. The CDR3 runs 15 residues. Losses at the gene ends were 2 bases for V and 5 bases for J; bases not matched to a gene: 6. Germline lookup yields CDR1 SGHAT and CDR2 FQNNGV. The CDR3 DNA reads TGTGCCAGCAGCTTAACCGGGACAGGGGTGAACGAGCAGTACTTC. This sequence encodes CASSLTGTGVNEQYF.

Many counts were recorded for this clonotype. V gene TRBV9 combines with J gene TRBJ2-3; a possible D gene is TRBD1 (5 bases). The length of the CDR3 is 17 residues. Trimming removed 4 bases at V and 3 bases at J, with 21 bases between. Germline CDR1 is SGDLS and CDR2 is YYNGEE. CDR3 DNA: TGTGCCAGCAGCCATAGGAAAGGGGCATTTAGGACAGATACGCAGTATTTT. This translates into CASSHRKGAFRTDTQYF.

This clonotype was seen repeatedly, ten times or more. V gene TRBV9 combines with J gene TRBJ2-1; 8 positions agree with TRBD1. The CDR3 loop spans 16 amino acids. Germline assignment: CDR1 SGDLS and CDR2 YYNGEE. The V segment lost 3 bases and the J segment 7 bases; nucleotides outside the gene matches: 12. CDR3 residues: CASSDPKGTGRNEQFF. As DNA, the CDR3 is TGTGCCAGCAGCGATCCGAAGGGGACAGGTAGGAATGAGCAGTTCTTC.